This TCR beta chain was found in a study of blood T cells in healthy people across ages. This clonotype was observed a few times. Its matching antigen is unknown. A second PCR, run for about 7 to 12 cycles, used a sample-barcoded 5' primer plus a J-beta primer mix. TCRdb re-analysed the 5' RACE reads in MiXCR, keeping a single row per CDR3 protein. The table has 910,000 or so distinct CDR3 sequences, just over 50% seen once. Each donor's blood draw was 8.5 to 10 milliliters of peripheral blood. Per sample, at least 5.5 micrograms of total RNA were extracted. Germline V gene sequence: CDR1 DFQATT, CDR2 SNEGSKA (reference sequence). CDR3 length: 12 residues. V was clipped by 6 bases and J by 4 bases, with 12 bases between them. Whole-study results and caveats: Both higher diversity and more naive CD4+ cells marked long-lived donors when set against aged donors.

The chain has TRBV20-1 and TRBJ2-5, with D uncertain. Material: blood. The receptor was isolated from a woman aged 55-69 years in good health. DNA for the CDR3: TGCAGTGCCAGAACCGGAAGAGAGACCCAGTACTTC. Translating it yields CSARTGRETQYF.